A selection of T cell receptor beta chains follows, all from one sample in a study of shared clonotypes between healthy human individuals. The protocol was immunoSEQ multiplex PCR, while the TCRdb copy is restricted to in-frame clones and leaves out a portion. This table has about 2.3 million clones, just under 95% appearing once. Sequenced material: naive CD4+ T cells from PBMCs. The receptors originated from a young man in good health. Some clones in this sample may be carry-over from other donors' samples. CDR3s include the opening cysteine and the closing phenylalanine or tryptophan.

j_gene: TRBJ2-1
v_gene: TRBV5-1
CDR3aa: CASQLQGWGSEQFF

j_gene: TRBJ1-6
v_gene: TRBV7-2
CDR3aa: CASSFTGGIVPLHF

j_gene: TRBJ2-2
v_gene: TRBV5-1
CDR3aa: CASSLASGGARPGELFF

j_gene: TRBJ2-7
v_gene: TRBV11-2
CDR3aa: CASSPGTSVDYEQYF

j_gene: TRBJ1-1
v_gene: TRBV28
CDR3aa: CASIWESPGGTEAFF

j_gene: TRBJ2-2
v_gene: TRBV4-3
CDR3aa: CASSSKGGARGTGELFF

j_gene: TRBJ1-1
v_gene: TRBV7-9
CDR3aa: CASSPGHRSTEAFF

j_gene: -
v_gene: TRBV4-1
CDR3aa: CASSQEGSGRYEQYF

j_gene: TRBJ1-6
v_gene: TRBV5-1
CDR3aa: CASSLQGPVVSPLHF

j_gene: TRBJ1-3
v_gene: TRBV6-5
CDR3aa: CASSYSTGGNTIYF

j_gene: TRBJ2-7
v_gene: TRBV7-9
CDR3aa: CASSQLWSAYEQYF

j_gene: TRBJ2-2
v_gene: TRBV6-6
CDR3aa: CASSYSGGGKTGELFF

j_gene: TRBJ2-7
v_gene: TRBV2
CDR3aa: CASKMGAAHEQYF

j_gene: TRBJ2-3
v_gene: TRBV5-1
CDR3aa: CASSLLATDTQYF

j_gene: TRBJ1-1
v_gene: TRBV7-3
CDR3aa: CASSFLANTEAFF

j_gene: TRBJ2-5
v_gene: TRBV6-5
CDR3aa: CASTAPGHETQYF

j_gene: TRBJ2-7
v_gene: TRBV5-1
CDR3aa: CASSINTASYEQYF

j_gene: TRBJ1-2
v_gene: TRBV7-9
CDR3aa: CASSLRGDYTF

j_gene: TRBJ2-3
v_gene: TRBV11-2
CDR3aa: CASRAITDTQYF

j_gene: TRBJ2-3
v_gene: TRBV7-2
CDR3aa: CASSLVSGSRGRYTDTQYF

j_gene: TRBJ2-7
v_gene: TRBV28
CDR3aa: CASTGGSLWHEQYF

j_gene: TRBJ1-4
v_gene: TRBV28
CDR3aa: CASSLPPWGPADEKLFF

j_gene: TRBJ2-1
v_gene: TRBV5-1
CDR3aa: CASSLEGISPNEQFF

j_gene: TRBJ2-5
v_gene: TRBV7-3
CDR3aa: CASSLTPHGQETQYF

j_gene: TRBJ2-5
v_gene: TRBV10-3
CDR3aa: CAISESPGLAVKYQETQYF

j_gene: TRBJ1-3
v_gene: TRBV6-1
CDR3aa: CASSEVAGTLGGNTIYF

j_gene: TRBJ2-1
v_gene: TRBV19
CDR3aa: CATQRAYNEQFF

j_gene: TRBJ2-7
v_gene: TRBV18
CDR3aa: CASSPSGTGSYEQYF

j_gene: TRBJ1-1
v_gene: TRBV10-3
CDR3aa: CAISEYTEAFF

j_gene: TRBJ2-2
v_gene: TRBV6-1
CDR3aa: CASRRELYNTGELFF

j_gene: TRBJ2-3
v_gene: TRBV7-3
CDR3aa: CASSSRGFGGDTQYF

j_gene: TRBJ2-7
v_gene: TRBV5-1
CDR3aa: CASSPLGAWEQYF

j_gene: TRBJ2-7
v_gene: TRBV9
CDR3aa: CASSARASSDEQYF

j_gene: TRBJ1-2
v_gene: TRBV19
CDR3aa: CASSMEGDYGYTF

j_gene: TRBJ2-7
v_gene: TRBV4-1
CDR3aa: CASSQPGRDSSYEQYF

j_gene: TRBJ1-6
v_gene: TRBV6-5
CDR3aa: CASSYSGGYNSPLHF

j_gene: TRBJ2-3
v_gene: TRBV28
CDR3aa: CASSLRTSSLGGADTQYF

j_gene: TRBJ1-1
v_gene: TRBV11-1
CDR3aa: CASTMKPRDTEAFF

j_gene: TRBJ2-7
v_gene: TRBV7-9
CDR3aa: CASSLGQGARNF

j_gene: TRBJ2-7
v_gene: TRBV5-1
CDR3aa: CASSWGTSYEQYF

j_gene: TRBJ2-1
v_gene: TRBV27
CDR3aa: CASSSRRTDGPNEQFF

j_gene: TRBJ2-7
v_gene: TRBV30
CDR3aa: CAWRPPGQGAGEQYF

j_gene: TRBJ2-5
v_gene: TRBV5-6
CDR3aa: CASSRQETQYF

j_gene: TRBJ1-1
v_gene: TRBV6-5
CDR3aa: CASSYPGRGNGEAFF

j_gene: TRBJ2-1
v_gene: TRBV4-3
CDR3aa: CASSQDRRTGFEQFF

j_gene: TRBJ2-7
v_gene: TRBV7-8
CDR3aa: CASSFGGIFYEQYF

j_gene: TRBJ2-2
v_gene: TRBV5-1
CDR3aa: CASSVTVTNTGELFF

j_gene: TRBJ2-2
v_gene: TRBV7-8
CDR3aa: CASSYGAGELFF

j_gene: TRBJ2-7
v_gene: TRBV5-1
CDR3aa: CASSPGQPNYEQYF

j_gene: TRBJ1-1
v_gene: TRBV30
CDR3aa: CAGTRGSNTEAFF

j_gene: TRBJ2-1
v_gene: TRBV11-2
CDR3aa: CASSLGIRDALGNEQFF

j_gene: TRBJ2-2
v_gene: TRBV5-6
CDR3aa: CASSWFGDTGELFF

j_gene: TRBJ2-7
v_gene: TRBV14
CDR3aa: CASSQGGGYYEQYF

j_gene: TRBJ1-1
v_gene: TRBV9
CDR3aa: CASSSGRNTEAFF

j_gene: TRBJ2-3
v_gene: TRBV6-6
CDR3aa: CASSRGADTQYF

j_gene: TRBJ2-1
v_gene: TRBV9
CDR3aa: CASSARAGGYNEQFF